These T cell receptor beta chains were read from a single sample in a study of beta chain features in type 1 diabetes. Produced via immunoSEQ multiplex PCR; TCRdb's table is partial and in-frame only. The repertoire holds a few hundred thousand clones, with 9.6% as singletons. Sequencing used central memory CD4+ T cells from blood. The source of these receptors is a man aged 25 to 40 with type 1 diabetes. Each CDR3 is given with its conserved first and last residue. D genes are given only for firm matches. Clone size is stated in some rows and not others, as once, few, many or a class when expanded.

CDR3 length,clone size,V gene,J gene,D gene,CDR3 DNA,CDR3 protein
11,many,TRBV29-1,TRBJ2-4,-,TGCAGCGCCGGGGGACAAAACATTCAGTACTTC,CSAGGQNIQYF
11,-,TRBV6-5,TRBJ2-5,-,TGTGCCAGCAGTAAGCAAGAGACCCAGTACTTC,CASSKQETQYF
13,few,TRBV13,TRBJ1-2,-,TGTGCCAGCAGCCTTGGGCAGGGTTATGGCTACACCTTC,CASSLGQGYGYTF
13,many,TRBV18,TRBJ2-1,TRBD1,TGTGCCAGCTCACCGACCCAACAGGGGACCCAGTTCTTC,CASSPTQQGTQFF
12,-,TRBV29-1,TRBJ2-1,-,TGCAGCGTCCGCTCAAACTCCAATGAGCAGTTCTTC,CSVRSNSNEQFF
13,many,TRBV5-6,TRBJ2-1,-,TGTGCCAGCAGCCCCGCAGGGCCCAATGAGCAGTTCTTC,CASSPAGPNEQFF
13,few,TRBV2,TRBJ1-5,TRBD1,TGTGCCAGCTCCGCACAGGGGCCTCAGCCCCAGCATTTT,CASSAQGPQPQHF
16,-,TRBV6-1,TRBJ1-5,-,TGTGCCAGCAGTGCCTGGGCAGGGGTTAGCAATCAGCCCCAGCATTTT,CASSAWAGVSNQPQHF
13,few,TRBV25-1,TRBJ1-5,TRBD1,TGTGCCAGCAGCCCACAGGGGACTCAGCCCCAGCATTTT,CASSPQGTQPQHF
14,-,TRBV5-1,TRBJ2-7,TRBD1,TGCGCCAGCAGCCCACAGGGGAACTCCTACGAGCAGTACTTC,CASSPQGNSYEQYF
14,few,TRBV28,TRBJ2-5,-,TGTGCCAGCGTCGCACAGGGTCGGGGAGAGACCCAGTACTTC,CASVAQGRGETQYF
13,-,TRBV7-3,TRBJ2-5,-,TGTGCCAGCAGCTTCGCCGCCGAGGAGACCCAGTACTTC,CASSFAAEETQYF
11,-,TRBV6-5,TRBJ1-1,-,TGTGCCAGCGCGGAGGGCACTGAAGCTTTCTTT,CASAEGTEAFF
14,few,TRBV27,TRBJ2-7,-,TGTGCCAGCAGTTTATCAGCTAGCTTCGGCGAGCAGTACTTC,CASSLSASFGEQYF
12,-,TRBV6-1,TRBJ2-1,TRBD2,TGTGCCACCGCCCCTAGCGGCAATGAGCAGTTCTTC,CATAPSGNEQFF
12,few,TRBV11-1,TRBJ2-1,-,TGTGCCAGCAGTAATCAGGGAGATGAGCAGTTCTTC,CASSNQGDEQFF
18,-,TRBV27,TRBJ2-2,-,TGTGCCAGCAGTCCGACGACAGCCCGACGCACGAACACCGGGGAGCTGTTTTTT,CASSPTTARRTNTGELFF
14,few,TRBV11-2,TRBJ2-7,TRBD1,TGTGCCAGCAGCTTAGATCAGGGGGTTCGAGAGCAGTACTTC,CASSLDQGVREQYF
15,-,TRBV5-4,TRBJ2-5,TRBD2,TGTGCCAGCAGCTTTGGGACTAGCGGGCAAGAGACCCAGTACTTC,CASSFGTSGQETQYF
10,-,TRBV6-1,TRBJ2-5,-,TGTGCCGTCATACAAGAGACCCAGTACTTC,CAVIQETQYF
14,-,TRBV7-2,TRBJ1-4,TRBD1,TGTGCCAGCAGCTCGGACAGGGGGCTTGAAAAACTGTTTTTT,CASSSDRGLEKLFF
16,-,TRBV19,TRBJ2-7,TRBD2,TGTGCCAGTAGTATAAAGGTGAGCGGGAGGTCGTACGAGCAGTACTTC,CASSIKVSGRSYEQYF
17,few,TRBV7-9,TRBJ2-6,-,TGTGCCGTCAATGGGGGCCCCGTGAGTGGAGGGGCCAACGTCCTGACTTTC,CAVNGGPVSGGANVLTF
18,few,TRBV7-8,TRBJ1-1,-,TGTGCCAGCAGCTTGGGGCCTGCGGGGGGACGGTTGAACACTGAAGCTTTCTTT,CASSLGPAGGRLNTEAFF
15,-,TRBV4-1,TRBJ2-7,TRBD1,TGCGCCAGCAGCCGAGAACCAGGGGGAGCCTACGAGCAGTACTTC,CASSREPGGAYEQYF
11,-,TRBV28,TRBJ1-1,-,TGTGCCAGCAGTTTTGGCCATGAAGCTTTCTTT,CASSFGHEAFF
19,few,TRBV5-7,TRBJ2-6,TRBD1,TGTGCCAGCATCCACGGAGACAGGGGTACTAACTCTGGGGCCAACGTCCTGACTTTC,CASIHGDRGTNSGANVLTF